This T cell receptor beta chain originates from a study of radiotherapy plus CTLA-4 blockade in lung cancer. TCRdb's copy holds only in-frame clones and misses some; the assay was immunoSEQ multiplex PCR. The sample contains about 97,000 clones, roughly 74% of which appear only once. CDR1 and CDR2 from the germline V gene are MNHNY and SVGAGI (reference sequence). V shed 3 bases and J shed 0 bases, with 9 bases lying between them. The CDR3 totals 14 residues. The TCR was taken from a human donor with non-small cell lung cancer who had a partial response to radiotherapy plus ipilimumab. Some clones in this sample may be carry-over from other donors' samples. The sample was peripheral blood, taken from a patient treated with radiotherapy plus ipilimumab. The chain employs TRBV6-6 and TRBJ2-7; D not certain. The CDR3 DNA is TGTGCCAGCAGTTATGGTCAGAACTCCTACGAGCAGTACTTC. Its translation is CASSYGQNSYEQYF.